The present T cell receptor (beta chain) was sequenced within a study of beta chain features in type 1 diabetes. Study context: The samples had roughly 100,000,000 sorted cells examined in all.

Concerning this clone: Its specificity is unknown.

General observations from the study: Patients with Type 1 diabetes showed moderately but significantly shorter TCRB CDR3s in all four CD4+ subsets.

Without exception, sorted populations had purity beyond 95%. The investigators reverse transcribed all of the isolated RNA, so they sequenced expressed TCRB transcripts. Here immunoSEQ multiplex PCR was the method, and the copy in TCRdb shows in-frame clones only, minus some. The sample includes fewer than 110,000 clones, 25% to 30% of them seen just once. CDR1 and CDR2 (germline): SGHTA, FQGNSA. V lost 6 bases, J lost 3 bases, and 8 bases stayed unmatched. This CDR3 is 14 amino acids long. The TCR was taken from a woman between 18 and 30 years old with type 1 diabetes. Sequencing was carried out using central memory CD4+ T cells from blood. The chain carries TRBV7-2 and TRBJ2-7; 7 bases align to TRBD2. In DNA form, the CDR3 reads TGTGCCAGCAGGGGGGGGACGGATTACTACGAGCAGTACTTC. It encodes CASRGGTDYYEQYF. The full variable domain, rest sourced from reference TRBV7-2 and TRBJ2-7, is GAGVSQSPSNKVTEKGKDVELRCDPISGHTALYWYRQSLGQGLEFLIYFQGNSAPDKSGLPSDRFSAERTGGSVSTLTIQRTQQEDSAVYLCASRGGTDYYEQYFGPGTRLTVT.